This TCR beta chain came from a study of blood T cells in healthy people across ages. Every donor gave 9 to 10 milliliters of peripheral blood. Primers used in a second PCR of about 6 to 11 cycles were a sample-barcoded 5' primer and a J-beta primer mix. The template-switch adaptor was a 5' adaptor with 12 random nucleotides. It tagged each cDNA molecule. In TCRdb, the 5' RACE reads were re-called with MiXCR into one record per CDR3 protein. Among approximately 810,000 distinct CDR3 sequences listed, roughly 34% were seen once. Points on this clonotype: Its antigen is currently unknown.

Germline V gene data show CDR1 as MNHEY and CDR2 as SVGEGT. The CDR3 sequence is 17 residues long. Study-wide results and caveats: When set beside aged donors, long-lived donors presented more naive CD4+ cells and higher diversity. In older individuals, TCR beta diversity per million T cells was lower, falling roughly linearly with age.

The chain is built from TRBV6-2 or TRBV6-3 and TRBJ2-5; a possible D gene is TRBD1 (5 bases). The DNA matches TRBJ2-7 better at its end, which makes the J call doubtful. The sequence came from a man younger than 35 in good health. Sample: blood. CDR3 sequence: CARLLFSRTIFLYEQYF. DNA for the CDR3: TGTGCCAGGTTGCTCTTCTCTCGGACAATATTCTTATACGAGCAGTACTTC.